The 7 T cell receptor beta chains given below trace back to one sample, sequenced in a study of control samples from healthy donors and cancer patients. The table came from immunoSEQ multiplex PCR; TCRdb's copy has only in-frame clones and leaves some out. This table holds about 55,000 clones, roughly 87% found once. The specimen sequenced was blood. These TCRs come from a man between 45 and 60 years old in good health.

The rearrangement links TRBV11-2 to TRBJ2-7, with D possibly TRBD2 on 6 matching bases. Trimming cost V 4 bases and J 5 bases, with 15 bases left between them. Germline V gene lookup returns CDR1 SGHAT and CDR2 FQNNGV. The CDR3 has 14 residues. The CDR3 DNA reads TGTGCCAGCAGCTCCCGACTAGGGATGCACGAGCAGTACTTC. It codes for CASSSRLGMHEQYF.

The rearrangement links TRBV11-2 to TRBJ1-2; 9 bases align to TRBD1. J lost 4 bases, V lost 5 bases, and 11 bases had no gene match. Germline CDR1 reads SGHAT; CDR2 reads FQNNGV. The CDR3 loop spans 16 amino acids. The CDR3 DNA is TGTGCCAGCAGCCTCACCGGACAGGGGTCTTCCTATGGCTACACCTTC. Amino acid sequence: CASSLTGQGSSYGYTF.

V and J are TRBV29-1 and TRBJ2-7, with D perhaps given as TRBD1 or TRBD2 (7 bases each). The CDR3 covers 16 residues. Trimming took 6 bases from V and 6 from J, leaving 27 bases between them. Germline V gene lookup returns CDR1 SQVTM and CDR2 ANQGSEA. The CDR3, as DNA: TGCAGCGTGGGGGGGGCGGAACAGGGGTCCGGGAGCGAGCAGTACTTC. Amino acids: CSVGGAEQGSGSEQYF.

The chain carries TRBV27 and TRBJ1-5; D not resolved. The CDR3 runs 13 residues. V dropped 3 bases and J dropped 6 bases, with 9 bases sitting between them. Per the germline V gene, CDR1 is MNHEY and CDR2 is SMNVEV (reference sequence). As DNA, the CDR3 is TGTGCCAGCAGTTTCCGGGGTGGTCAGCCCCAGCATTTT. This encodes CASSFRGGQPQHF.

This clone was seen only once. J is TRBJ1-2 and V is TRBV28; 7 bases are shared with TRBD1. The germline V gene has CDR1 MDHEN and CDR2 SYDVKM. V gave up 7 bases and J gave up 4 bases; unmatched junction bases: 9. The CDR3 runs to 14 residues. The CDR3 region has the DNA TGTGCCAGCACCTCCTCCCAGGGGGTCTATGGCTACACCTTC. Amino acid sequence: CASTSSQGVYGYTF.

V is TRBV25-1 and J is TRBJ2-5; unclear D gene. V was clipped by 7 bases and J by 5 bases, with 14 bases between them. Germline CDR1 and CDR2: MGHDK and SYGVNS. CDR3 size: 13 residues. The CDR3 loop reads CASTYTGLETQYF. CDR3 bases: TGTGCCAGCACTTATACCGGGTTGGAGACCCAGTACTTC.

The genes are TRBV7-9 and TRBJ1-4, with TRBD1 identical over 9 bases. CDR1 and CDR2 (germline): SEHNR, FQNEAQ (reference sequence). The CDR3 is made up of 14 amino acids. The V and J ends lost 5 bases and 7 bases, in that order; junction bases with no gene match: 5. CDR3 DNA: TGTGCCAGCAGCATAGGGACAGGGAGTGAAAAACTGTTTTTT. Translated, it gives CASSIGTGSEKLFF.